The 26 T cell receptor beta chains below come from one sample, sequenced in a study of OX40 agonist ivuxolimab in advanced cancers. Profiling relied on immunoSEQ multiplex PCR, and the TCRdb table lists in-frame clones only, not all of them. Counted here are some 90,000 clones, 80% to 95% occurring once; the ten biggest clones make up 3.4%. The sample consisted of CD4+ or CD8+ T cells sorted from blood, taken in a trial of the OX40 agonist ivuxolimab. These receptors all stem from an adult with an advanced solid tumor such as melanoma, head and neck, liver or kidney cancer.

The CDR3 DNA sequence: TGTGCCAGCAGTTTATCTCGCGGGTCCTACAATGAGCAGTTCTTC. This gives the protein CASSLSRGSYNEQFF. V usage is TRBV27 and J usage is TRBJ2-1; possibly TRBD2 for D (5 bases). V lost 0 bases, J lost 1 base, and 7 bases lay in between. Germline CDR1 reads MNHEY; CDR2 reads SMNVEV (reference sequence). CDR3 length equals 15 residues.

This clone has a handful of counts. V and J are TRBV15 and TRBJ1-1, with D uncertain. CDR1 LNHNV and CDR2 YYDKDF come from the germline V gene (reference sequence). The V end lost 4 bases, the J end lost 1 base, and 7 bases lay between the germline ends. This CDR3 region has 13 residues. Written as DNA, the CDR3 is TGTGCCACCAGCATCGGGAGGAACACTGAAGCTTTCTTT. This encodes CATSIGRNTEAFF.

The rearrangement uses TRBV6-5 and TRBJ2-1; TRBD2 is a possible D gene (5 bases). The CDR3 is 12 amino acids. The germline CDR1 and CDR2 sequences are MNHEY and SVGAGI. V was clipped by 6 bases and J by 8 bases, with 11 bases between them. The CDR3 nucleotides are TGTGCCAGCAGCATAGGAGGATATGAGCAGTTCTTC. Encoded protein: CASSIGGYEQFF.

The chain couples TRBV19 to TRBJ1-2, with unresolved D. Germline loops: CDR1 LNHDA, CDR2 SQIVND (reference sequence). Trimming left V 3 bases short and J 8 bases short, with 16 bases between. The CDR3 has 14 residues. The CDR3 DNA sequence: TGTGCCAGTAGTATTTGGAAAGGTCTAGGCGGCTACACCTTC. Its protein product is CASSIWKGLGGYTF.

The genes are TRBV27 and TRBJ2-3, with TRBD2 matching 11 bases. With 6 bases clipped from V and 4 bases from J, the junction kept 9 bases outside the gene matches. This CDR3 contains 16 residues. Germline CDR1 MNHEY, CDR2 SMNVEV (reference sequence). The CDR3 DNA sequence: TGTGCCAGCAGCGAACCGGGACTAGCGGCCCCAGATACGCAGTATTTT. Amino acids: CASSEPGLAAPDTQYF.

This chain's CDR3 is CASSYSNPRTGELFF. The CDR3 DNA reads as TGTGCCAGCAGTTACTCAAACCCTAGAACCGGGGAGCTGTTTTTT. V and J are TRBV6-5 and TRBJ2-2; D is unclear. This CDR3 has 15 amino acids. The germline CDR1 and CDR2 sequences are MNHEY and SVGAGI. V was cut by 0 bases and J by 5 bases, with 10 bases left in between.

In DNA form, the CDR3 reads TGTGCCACCAGCAGTGGAGGGAGAGAGACCCAGTACTTC. Translated, it gives CATSSGGRETQYF. J is TRBJ2-5 and V is TRBV15, with a weak D call TRBD2 (6 bases). The germline V and J ends were trimmed by 3 bases and 4 bases, with 9 bases remaining between them. In germline, CDR1 is LNHNV, CDR2 YYDKDF (reference sequence). CDR3 length: 13 residues.

The V gene is TRBV5-1, the J gene TRBJ2-5; 8 bases are shared with TRBD2. V lost 4 bases to trimming and J lost 2 bases; unmatched junction nucleotides: 7. This CDR3 has 15 amino acids. The germline V gene has CDR1 SGHRS and CDR2 YFSETQ. In nucleotides, the CDR3 is TGCGCCAGCAGCCCGAGCGGGGGCCTACAAGAGACCCAGTACTTC. Translation gives CASSPSGGLQETQYF. Complete variable domain (other parts from reference TRBV5-1 and TRBJ2-5): KAGVTQTPRYLIKTRGQQVTLSCSPISGHRSVSWYQQTPGQGLQFLFEYFSETQRNKGNFPGRFSGRQFSNSRSEMNVSTLELGDSALYLCASSPSGGLQETQYFGPGTRLLVL.

The rearrangement joins TRBV7-8 to TRBJ2-7; 8 nucleotides agree with TRBD1. The CDR3 is made up of 13 amino acids. Unmatched junction bases numbered 2, after V lost 4 bases and J lost 3 bases. Looked up from germline, CDR1 is SGHVS and CDR2 is FQNEAQ. The CDR3 bases are TGTGCCAGCAGCTCGGGACAGGACTACGAGCAGTACTTC. This encodes CASSSGQDYEQYF.

This sequence joins TRBV10-3 and TRBJ1-1, with D uncertain. CDR3 length: 11 amino acids. Germline assignment: CDR1 ENHRY and CDR2 SYGVKD. V lost 4 bases, J lost 4 bases, and 4 bases lay in between. The CDR3 bases are TGTGCCATCAGTGGGGGCACTGAAGCTTTCTTT. It codes for CAISGGTEAFF.

V usage is TRBV6-5 and J usage is TRBJ2-5, with D hard to call. The CDR3 is 11 residues long. Trimming took 6 bases from V and 3 from J, leaving 5 bases between them. Germline V gene lookup returns CDR1 MNHEY and CDR2 SVGAGI. The CDR3 sequence: CASSHKETQYF. CDR3 in DNA: TGTGCCAGCAGCCACAAAGAGACCCAGTACTTC.

The chain carries TRBV29-1 and TRBJ1-5; TRBD1 is a possible D gene (6 bases). Trimming removed 4 bases from V and 4 bases from J, with 14 bases in between. Per the germline V gene, CDR1 is SQVTM and CDR2 is ANQGSEA. The CDR3 is 14 amino acids. CDR3 sequence (DNA): TGCAGCGTTGCCGTGGGGGCTCTTAATCAGCCCCAGCATTTT. Protein: CSVAVGALNQPQHF. The full variable domain, rest sourced from reference TRBV29-1 and TRBJ1-5, is SAVISQKPSRDICQRGTSLTIQCQVDSQVTMMFWYRQQPGQSLTLIATANQGSEATYESGFVIDKFPISRPNLTFSTLTVSNMSPEDSSIYLCSVAVGALNQPQHFGDGTRLSIL.

This chain uses TRBV5-6 with TRBJ2-1; TRBD2 aligns across 10 bases. V trimming: 2 bases; J trimming: 9 bases; junction bases outside the gene matches: 8. The CDR3 is 15 residues long. Per the germline V gene, CDR1 is SGHDT and CDR2 is YYEEEE. As DNA, the CDR3 is TGTGCCAGCAGCTTAGGAGCGGGGGGGCCGAGTGAGCAGTTCTTC. Translating gives CASSLGAGGPSEQFF.

The genes are TRBV19 and TRBJ2-7; 11 bases agree with TRBD1. V was clipped by 1 base and J by 6 bases; unmatched bases: 5. The CDR3 has 15 residues. Germline loops: CDR1 LNHDA, CDR2 SQIVND (reference sequence). For the CDR3, the DNA is TGTGCCAGTAGTATAGGCGGACAGGGGGCAGTCGAGCAGTACTTC. Its protein product is CASSIGGQGAVEQYF.

The rearrangement links TRBV5-5 to TRBJ1-1, with 10 bases that match TRBD1. Germline loops: CDR1 SGHKS, CDR2 YYEKEE (reference sequence). Trimming cost V 3 bases and J 4 bases; bases outside gene matches: 3. This CDR3 has 14 amino acids. This CDR3 is CASSSGTGVTEAFF. CDR3 DNA: TGTGCCAGCAGCTCCGGGACAGGGGTCACTGAAGCTTTCTTT.

The chain links TRBV4-1 to TRBJ2-5, with 9 positions matching TRBD2. The J segment lost 3 bases and the V segment lost 4 bases, leaving 6 bases of the junction unmatched. The CDR3 consists of 15 residues. The germline V gene has CDR1 MGHRA and CDR2 YSYEKL. The CDR3: CASSPLSGGEETQYF. CDR3 nucleotide sequence: TGCGCCAGCAGCCCTCTTAGCGGGGGAGAAGAGACCCAGTACTTC.

V usage is TRBV6-1 and J usage is TRBJ1-2; tentatively, D is TRBD1 (6 bases). Trimming removed 2 bases at V and 3 bases at J, with 10 bases between. Germline V gene sequence: CDR1 MNHNS, CDR2 SASEGT. The CDR3 extends over 14 amino acids. The CDR3 spells CASSEPGAYYGYTF. CDR3 sequence (DNA): TGTGCCAGCAGTGAACCAGGGGCGTACTATGGCTACACCTTC.

The J gene is TRBJ1-1, the V gene TRBV28, with TRBD1 as a possible D gene (5 bases). Trimming left V 7 bases short and J 1 base short, with 13 bases between. CDR3 length equals 14 residues. CDR1 is MDHEN, CDR2 SYDVKM, per germline. The CDR3 sequence is CASTHGGGNTEAFF. DNA of the CDR3: TGTGCCAGCACCCACGGGGGGGGGAACACTGAAGCTTTCTTT.

This rearrangement joins TRBV11-2 to TRBJ2-1; perhaps D is TRBD1 or TRBD2 (5 bases each). Trimming removed 2 bases from V and 3 bases from J, with 11 bases in between. The germline V gene encodes CDR1 SGHAT and CDR2 FQNNGV. The CDR3 consists of 15 residues. CDR3 DNA: TGTGCCAGCAGCTTATCCGGGACCCTCTACAATGAGCAGTTCTTC. It translates to CASSLSGTLYNEQFF.

The chain couples TRBV15 to TRBJ2-5; D unresolved. CDR1 is LNHNV, CDR2 YYDKDF, per germline (reference sequence). The CDR3 is made up of 14 amino acids. Between the trimmed V and J ends, which lost 1 base and 4 bases, there was a span of 10 bases. The CDR3 nucleotides are TGTGCCACCAGCAGAGCTGCCTCCGGAGAGACCCAGTACTTC. This gives the protein CATSRAASGETQYF.

CDR3 loop: CASSVRPSLGVDTQYF. DNA for the CDR3: TGTGCCAGCAGCGTCAGGCCCAGCTTGGGCGTTGATACGCAGTATTTT. The chain couples TRBV9 to TRBJ2-3, with D hard to call. V shed 2 bases and J shed 6 bases, with 19 bases lying between them. The CDR3 sequence is 16 residues long. In germline, CDR1 is SGDLS, CDR2 YYNGEE.

The chain recombines TRBV28 with TRBJ2-5; the D is unclear. This CDR3 has 11 amino acids. Germline V gene data show CDR1 as MDHEN and CDR2 as SYDVKM. The V gene lost 3 bases and the J gene lost 4 bases, with 3 bases spanning the gap. This chain's CDR3 is CASSFLETQYF. The CDR3 nucleotides are TGTGCCAGCAGTTTTTTAGAGACCCAGTACTTC.

The chain recombines TRBV4-1 with TRBJ1-1; D remains unclear. Germline lookup yields CDR1 MGHRA and CDR2 YSYEKL. The CDR3 is 14 residues long. V was pared by 1 base and J by 3 bases, with 9 bases between. CDR3: CASSQVRVDTEAFF. CDR3 DNA: TGCGCCAGCAGCCAAGTGCGGGTTGACACTGAAGCTTTCTTT.

This rearrangement joins TRBV19 to TRBJ2-1; no definite D call. The V gene lost 1 base and the J gene lost 10 bases, with 14 bases spanning the gap. CDR3 length: 14 residues. Germline V gives CDR1 LNHDA, CDR2 SQIVND (reference sequence). In DNA form, the CDR3 reads TGTGCCAGTAGTATAGGTCCTCCAGGCCAAGAGCAGTTCTTC. Translating gives CASSIGPPGQEQFF.

This rearrangement joins TRBV29-1 to TRBJ2-1; the D gene is possibly TRBD2 (5 bases). The germline V gene has CDR1 SQVTM and CDR2 ANQGSEA. Trimming removed 4 bases from V and 6 bases from J, with 13 bases in between. The CDR3 sequence is 13 residues long. CDR3 residues: CSVARGKVNEQFF. Written as DNA, the CDR3 is TGCAGCGTTGCGCGAGGGAAGGTCAATGAGCAGTTCTTC.

In this sample, this clone turned up a few times. V gene TRBV5-6 combines with J gene TRBJ1-1, with TRBD1 as a possible D gene (6 bases). Germline CDR1 SGHDT, CDR2 YYEEEE. CDR3 length: 12 amino acids. Deletions cut 5 bases from V and 4 bases from J, with 9 bases between. CDR3 nucleotide sequence: TGTGCCAGCAGAATAGGGGGCACTGAAGCTTTCTTT. The encoded protein is CASRIGGTEAFF.